These 27 T cell receptor beta chains were sequenced from one sample in a study of cytomegalovirus exposure and HLA in healthy donors. 13 Jbeta primers and 60 Vbeta primers were used for the PCR. Sequencing used immunoSEQ multiplex PCR; TCRdb keeps in-frame clones, though not all of them. The repertoire holds approximately 190,000 clones, with roughly an eighth as singletons. Sequencing was carried out using PBMCs. These receptors were obtained from a man between 45 and 60 years old in good health and CMV-seropositive.

The rearrangement joins TRBV9 to TRBJ2-3, with D possibly TRBD2 on 6 matching bases. Deletions cut 0 bases from V and 7 bases from J, with 12 bases between. CDR1 and CDR2 from the germline V gene are SGDLS and YYNGEE. CDR3 size: 14 residues. The CDR3 DNA reads TGTGCCAGCAGCGTAGTTAGCGGAACAAATACGCAGTATTTT. Its protein product is CASSVVSGTNTQYF.

This clone occurred a few times. The V and J genes are TRBV10-3 and TRBJ2-3; 8 nucleotides agree with TRBD2. The ends lost 6 bases at V and 3 bases at J; junction bases unmatched: 17. The germline V gene has CDR1 ENHRY and CDR2 SYGVKD. The CDR3 has 18 residues. The CDR3 nucleotides read TGTGCCATCAGCAGACGAAGCTTGGCGGGGGGAGGGACAGATACGCAGTATTTT. The encoded protein is CAISRRSLAGGGTDTQYF.

The rearrangement uses TRBV9 and TRBJ2-7; 8 bases match TRBD1. The ends lost 4 bases at V and 4 bases at J; junction bases unmatched: 10. Per the germline V gene, CDR1 is SGDLS and CDR2 is YYNGEE. This CDR3 has 15 residues. CDR3 amino acids: CASSPHPGGVYEQYF. CDR3 nucleotides: TGTGCCAGCAGCCCCCACCCAGGGGGCGTTTACGAGCAGTACTTC.

The chain uses TRBV4-1 and TRBJ1-5; D possibly corresponds to TRBD1 (5 bases). The CDR3 length is 18 residues. CDR1 MGHRA and CDR2 YSYEKL come from the germline V gene. V was clipped by 0 bases and J by 3 bases, with 18 bases between them. The CDR3 nucleotides are TGCGCCAGCAGCCAAGATTTAGGACACAGAAGACTCAATCAGCCCCAGCATTTT. It encodes CASSQDLGHRRLNQPQHF.

J is TRBJ2-5 and V is TRBV11-2, with no clear D. Trimming took off 6 bases at V and 7 bases at J, with 24 bases between the two ends. There are 16 residues in the CDR3. Germline loops: CDR1 SGHAT, CDR2 FQNNGV. The CDR3 is CASRLEAPIGSGTQYF. CDR3 nucleotides: TGTGCCAGCAGGCTAGAGGCCCCGATAGGTTCCGGGACCCAGTACTTC. The complete variable domain, with remaining parts taken from reference TRBV11-2 and TRBJ2-5, reads EAGVAQSPRYKIIEKRQSVAFWCNPISGHATLYWYQQILGQGPKLLIQFQNNGVVDDSQLPKDRFSAERLKGVDSTLKIQPAKLEDSAVYLCASRLEAPIGSGTQYFGPGTRLLVL.

V and J are TRBV19 and TRBJ1-1, with 7 bases aligning to TRBD1. From germline, CDR1 is LNHDA and CDR2 SQIVND (reference sequence). J was trimmed by 3 bases and V by 4 bases; bases with no gene match: 8. CDR3 size: 15 residues. The CDR3 here is CASSTLQGSYTEAFF. CDR3 sequence (DNA): TGTGCCAGTAGTACCCTACAGGGGTCGTACACTGAAGCTTTCTTT.

This clone occurred a few times. The chain employs TRBV28 and TRBJ2-5; weak D call: TRBD2 (6 bases). Deletions cut 8 bases from V and 2 bases from J, with 12 bases between. This CDR3 region has 13 residues. The germline V gene has CDR1 MDHEN and CDR2 SYDVKM. This CDR3 is CASGGTDQETQYF. The CDR3, as DNA: TGTGCCAGCGGGGGGACGGATCAAGAGACCCAGTACTTC.

Points on this clone: This sample includes further DNA sequences coding for the same CDR3. V is TRBV9 and J is TRBJ2-3, with 7 bases identical to TRBD1. Germline-derived CDR1 and CDR2 are SGDLS and YYNGEE. There are 15 residues in the CDR3. The ends lost 3 bases at V and 0 bases at J; junction bases unmatched: 4. CDR3 region: CASSAGDRSTDTQYF. The DNA of the CDR3 is TGTGCCAGCAGCGCTGGGGACAGAAGCACAGATACGCAGTATTTT.

The J gene is TRBJ1-2, the V gene TRBV6-6; D gene ambiguous. In germline, CDR1 is MNHNY, CDR2 SVGAGI (reference sequence). V lost 0 bases to trimming and J lost 1 base, with 6 bases between them. The CDR3 consists of 14 residues. The CDR3 sequence: CASSYSQNNYGYTF. The CDR3 region has the DNA TGTGCCAGCAGTTACTCGCAGAATAACTATGGCTACACCTTC.

The chain carries TRBV28 and TRBJ2-7; weak D call: TRBD2 (5 bases). V gave up 2 bases and J gave up 0 bases, with 11 bases separating them. CDR3 length: 15 amino acids. CDR1 is MDHEN and CDR2 is SYDVKM in the germline V gene. The CDR3 sequence: CASSLRGSSSYEQYF. Written as DNA, the CDR3 is TGTGCCAGCAGTTTACGGGGTTCAAGCTCCTACGAGCAGTACTTC.

The chain is built from TRBV10-3 and TRBJ2-7, with a weak D call TRBD1 (5 bases). This CDR3 has 16 residues. V shed 0 bases and J shed 2 bases, with 14 bases lying between them. Germline lookup yields CDR1 ENHRY and CDR2 SYGVKD. The CDR3 protein is CAISESAGRAPYEQYV. The CDR3 DNA follows: TGTGCCATCAGTGAGTCGGCAGGCAGGGCACCCTACGAGCAGTACGTC.

The chain recombines TRBV5-4 with TRBJ1-1, with D possibly TRBD1 on 6 matching bases. The CDR3 runs 15 residues. V was cut by 4 bases and J by 2 bases, with 15 bases left in between. Germline V gene sequence: CDR1 SGHNT, CDR2 YYREEE (reference sequence). The chain's CDR3 is CASSPPGQVNTEAFF. In DNA form, the CDR3 reads TGTGCCAGCAGCCCACCGGGACAAGTTAACACTGAAGCTTTCTTT.

A remark on this clone: Other DNA variants within this sample encode the same CDR3. V is TRBV5-6 and J is TRBJ1-1, with 8 bases fitting TRBD1. V lost 4 bases and J lost 1; bases outside the gene matches: 15. Per germline, CDR1 SGHDT and CDR2 YYEEEE. CDR3 length: 18 residues. DNA of the CDR3: TGTGCCAGCAGCGCCCCCAGGGGGCTAGGGTCCAAGAACACTGAAGCTTTCTTT. As protein: CASSAPRGLGSKNTEAFF. Using reference TRBV5-6 and TRBJ1-1 for the parts outside the CDR3, the full variable domain is DAGVTQSPTHLIKTRGQQVTLRCSPKSGHDTVSWYQQALGQGPQFIFQYYEEEERQRGNFPDRFSGHQFPNYSSELNVNALLLGDSALYLCASSAPRGLGSKNTEAFFGQGTRLTVV.

This clone was counted only a few times. The genes are TRBV7-3 and TRBJ2-5; TRBD2 matches at 7 bases. J was trimmed by 6 bases and V by 2 bases; bases with no gene match: 6. The CDR3 is 14 residues long. CDR1 is SGHTA and CDR2 is FQGTGA in the germline V gene. The CDR3: CASSLSAGEQTQYF. The CDR3, as DNA: TGTGCCAGCAGCTTATCGGCGGGGGAGCAGACCCAGTACTTC.

This clone was picked up a small number of times. This chain joins TRBV18 and TRBJ2-4, with 8 bases that match TRBD1. CDR1 KGHSH and CDR2 LQKENI come from the germline V gene. With 4 bases clipped from V and 0 bases from J, the junction kept 5 bases outside the gene matches. The CDR3 length is 16 residues. CDR3 sequence reads: CASSRGTGLAKNIQYF. CDR3 nucleotides: TGTGCCAGCTCACGGGGGACAGGCCTAGCCAAAAACATTCAGTACTTC.

This chain uses TRBV9 with TRBJ2-3; 9 positions agree with TRBD1. This CDR3 spans 16 amino acids. Trimming removed 7 bases from V and 2 bases from J; junction bases left unmatched: 11. CDR1 SGDLS and CDR2 YYNGEE come from the germline V gene. The CDR3 coding sequence is TGTGCCAGCGCTCACAACCGGGACAGGGTCACAGATACGCAGTATTTT. The encoded protein is CASAHNRDRVTDTQYF.

This clone was observed a few times. In DNA, the CDR3 is TGTGCCAGCAGCTGGCTTGAGGGGACAGGGGCGAAGACCCAGTACTTC. It yields the protein CASSWLEGTGAKTQYF. V and J are TRBV7-9 and TRBJ2-5; 10 bases fit TRBD1. CDR3 length equals 16 residues. V gave up 4 bases and J gave up 6 bases; unmatched junction bases: 11. Germline V gene sequence: CDR1 SEHNR, CDR2 FQNEAQ (reference sequence). The whole variable domain, remainder taken from reference TRBV7-9 and TRBJ2-5, is DTGVSQNPRHKITKRGQNVTFRCDPISEHNRLYWYRQTLGQGPEFLTYFQNEAQLEKSRLLSDRFSAERPKGSFSTLEIQRTEQGDSAMYLCASSWLEGTGAKTQYFGPGTRLLVL.

This clone turned up a few times. This chain links TRBV7-2 with TRBJ2-3; tentative D call: TRBD2 (7 bases). Deletions cut 2 bases from V and 6 bases from J, with 12 bases between. CDR1 and CDR2 from the germline V gene are SGHTA and FQGNSA. The CDR3 totals 14 residues. Written as DNA, the CDR3 is TGTGCCAGCAGCTTACAGGGGAGGGAGGATACGCAGTATTTT. It specifies CASSLQGREDTQYF.

V and J are TRBV11-1 and TRBJ2-7; TRBD1 agrees at 9 bases. Germline V gene data show CDR1 as SGHAT and CDR2 as FQDESV (reference sequence). CDR3 length equals 14 residues. Trimming took 5 bases from V and 5 from J; bases not matched to a gene: 7. The DNA for the CDR3 is TGTGCCAGCAGCCTCGGACAGGGGAGGCACGAGCAGTACTTC. This translates into CASSLGQGRHEQYF.

The chain combines TRBV6-5 with TRBJ1-4; D ambiguous. V was trimmed by 7 bases and J by 4 bases, leaving 10 bases between them. The CDR3 sequence is 13 residues long. Germline CDR1 is MNHEY and CDR2 is SVGAGI. The CDR3 bases are TGTGCCAGCAAACGGTTTAGTAATGAAAAACTGTTTTTT. Its protein product is CASKRFSNEKLFF.

The V call is TRBV9, the J call TRBJ2-2; D gene uncertain. The V end was cut by 0 bases, the J end by 5 bases, with 11 bases between. The CDR3 is made up of 15 amino acids. The germline gives CDR1 SGDLS, CDR2 YYNGEE. The CDR3 reads CASSVAGFITGELFF. In DNA, the CDR3 is TGTGCCAGCAGCGTAGCCGGTTTTATTACCGGGGAGCTGTTTTTT.

The table lists this clone with a few counts. The chain links TRBV7-2 to TRBJ1-2, with D possibly TRBD1 on 6 matching bases. The CDR3 has 15 residues. The ends were cut back, 4 bases at V and 1 base at J, with 13 bases in the middle. Germline CDR1 reads SGHTA; CDR2 reads FQGNSA. CDR3 nucleotides: TGTGCCAGCAGCTATACACAGGGATATAACTATGGCTACACCTTC. Translating it yields CASSYTQGYNYGYTF. The whole variable domain, remainder taken from reference TRBV7-2 and TRBJ1-2, is GAGVSQSPSNKVTEKGKDVELRCDPISGHTALYWYRQSLGQGLEFLIYFQGNSAPDKSGLPSDRFSAERTGGSVSTLTIQRTQQEDSAVYLCASSYTQGYNYGYTFGSGTRLTVV.

This clone was seen a few times. The gene calls are TRBV7-6 and TRBJ2-2; 7 bases align to TRBD1. CDR1 and CDR2 from the germline V gene are SGHVS and FNYEAQ. J lost 1 base, V lost 5 bases, and 7 bases had no gene match. This CDR3 spans 16 amino acids. CDR3 loop: CASSPWDSENTGELFF. The CDR3 nucleotides are TGTGCCAGCAGCCCGTGGGACAGCGAGAACACCGGGGAGCTGTTTTTT.

The gene calls are TRBV15 and TRBJ1-4, with TRBD1 identical over 8 bases. The V segment lost 3 bases and the J segment 5 bases; nucleotides outside the gene matches: 8. The CDR3 sequence is 16 residues long. CDR1 LNHNV and CDR2 YYDKDF come from the germline V gene (reference sequence). CDR3 sequence: CATSSDDRGYNEKLFF. The CDR3 DNA reads TGTGCCACCAGCAGCGATGACAGGGGATACAATGAAAAACTGTTTTTT. Combining the CDR3 with reference TRBV15 and TRBJ1-4 gives the whole variable domain DAMVIQNPRYQVTQFGKPVTLSCSQTLNHNVMYWYQQKSSQAPKLLFHYYDKDFNNEADTPDNFQSRRPNTSFCFLDIRSPGLGDTAMYLCATSSDDRGYNEKLFFGSGTQLSVL.

The chain uses TRBV13 and TRBJ2-2; maybe TRBD1 (6 bases). CDR3 size: 16 residues. In germline, CDR1 is PRHDT, CDR2 FYEKMQ (reference sequence). V shed 5 bases and J shed 5 bases, with 18 bases lying between them. CDR3 DNA sequence: TGTGCCAGCAGCCCCACCGGACAGCTAACAACCGGGGAGCTGTTTTTT. It codes for CASSPTGQLTTGELFF. Complete variable domain (other parts from reference TRBV13 and TRBJ2-2): AAGVIQSPRHLIKEKRETATLKCYPIPRHDTVYWYQQGPGQDPQFLISFYEKMQSDKGSIPDRFSAQQFSDYHSELNMSSLELGDSALYFCASSPTGQLTTGELFFGEGSRLTVL.

V and J are TRBV19 and TRBJ2-3; possibly TRBD2 for D (5 bases). The CDR3 has 13 residues. V shed 10 bases and J shed 2 bases, with 13 bases lying between them. The germline V gene encodes CDR1 LNHDA and CDR2 SQIVND (reference sequence). The CDR3 loop reads CATSERITDTQYF. The DNA of the CDR3 is TGTGCCACCTCCGAGCGGATCACAGATACGCAGTATTTT.

This clone was seen a few times. This chain uses TRBV12-5 with TRBJ1-3; tentative D call: TRBD1 (6 bases). CDR1 and CDR2 from the germline V gene are LGHNT and FRNRAP. The germline V and J ends were trimmed by 5 bases and 4 bases, with 12 bases remaining between them. The CDR3 length is 14 residues. CDR3 sequence: CASGASGHGNTIYF. Written as DNA, the CDR3 is TGTGCTAGTGGTGCATCGGGACACGGAAACACCATATATTTT.